This T cell receptor (beta chain) emerged from a study of blood T cell repertoires in COVID-19 (dated by TCRdb to 2018 to 2020). In terms of the full investigation: Collaborator samples came from the United States, Italy and Spain and covered acute and convalescent phases of COVID-19. The repertoires were released in a freely available public database meant as a resource for research on the immune response to SARS-CoV-2. Deeply sampled blood TCRbeta repertoires from subjects exposed to, actively infected with, or recovered from COVID-19 were included in the dataset. The prospective study material was composed of cDNA or gDNA derived from T cells, B-cell-depleted T cells, or PBMCs. Nearly every sample came with metadata listing a de-identified subject ID, COVID-19 status, age in years and sex. Samples came from the ongoing ImmuneRACE study (first 160 participants) plus 1,254 subjects from 6 global collaborators. Where available, HLA class I and class II types were obtained from metadata supplied by the sample provider rather than from assay-based typing.

Its CDR3 holds 15 amino acids, cysteine through phenylalanine. The kept DNA is CDR3 alone, 45 bases in frame from the first base. V and J lose 3 bases and 6 bases, and a span of 13 bases separates them. CDR1 and CDR2 were assigned from the germline V gene as KGHDR and SFDVKD. Comments on this clone: Its specific antigen is unknown. No base quality values were provided; no much bigger clone lies one nucleotide off.

Another Seattle source contributed samples from volunteer blood donors who had recovered from COVID-19. The collaborating institutions used their own protocols to collect whole blood in K2EDTA tubes. For TCRbeta analysis, collaborators shipped samples as frozen whole blood, isolated PBMCs, or DNA extracted from either of those sample types. Broad study findings and their caveats: The amount of clinical and demographic metadata varied by source and participant and was provided uncurated.

TCRbeta CDR3 regions were amplified from genomic DNA using the immunoSEQ Assay, a bias-controlled multiplex PCR. The authors processed their data as follows. Nucleated cell counts per sample were estimated from amplification of reference gene primers within the assay. To quantify the absolute abundance of each unique TCRbeta CDR3 rearrangement, sequence reads were collapsed and filtered. For each sample, productive Simpson clonality was calculated as the square root of Simpson's diversity index over productive rearrangements. Held by TCRdb, this immuneACCESS table contains in-frame sequences only and omits some clones. Under half of the omission traces to an unresolved V gene where checked; the cause of the rest is unknown. D and trimming come from the DNA, and the V and J calls and clone size come from that table. For this sample the table gives about 160,000 clones, of which approximately 86% were detected only once. The top ten constitute about 3.9% of the sample.

The source is a woman aged 55-69 years who had recovered from COVID-19. The sample comprised peripheral blood. The chain uses TRBV24-1 and TRBJ2-2; TRBD1 is a weak D gene call, 5 bases matching. Here the CDR3 is given as CATSDPRTGAGELFF. The base sequence is TGTGCCACCAGTGATCCCCGAACAGGCGCCGGGGAGCTGTTTTTT.